The following is a T cell receptor beta chain sequence with its context. These data originate in a study of blood T cell repertoires in COVID-19. Study in general: There were acute and convalescent COVID-19 samples, and they came from the United States, Italy and Spain.

Authors' processing steps: Researchers report that nucleated cell counts were estimated from reference gene primer amplification. The assay was immunoSEQ multiplex PCR, and TCRdb's table has in-frame clones only and misses some. V and J calls and clone size are those listed in that table; D and trimming were worked out from the DNA. The table has 85,000 to 130,000 clones, roughly nine tenths seen once; the top ten hold approximately 5.1%. The CDR3 covers 13 residues. The V end lost 5 bases, the J end lost 1 base, and 8 bases lay between the germline ends. Germline loops: CDR1 WNHNN, CDR2 SYGVQD (reference sequence).

The sequence was collected from a human donor in a cohort sampled during active COVID-19. The chain has TRBV10-1 and TRBJ1-1, with D perhaps matching TRBD1 (6 bases). Sequencing was done on a sample of peripheral blood. In DNA form, the CDR3 reads TGCGCCAGCAGTCCGACAGGGAACACTGAAGCTTTCTTT. Translating it yields CASSPTGNTEAFF.